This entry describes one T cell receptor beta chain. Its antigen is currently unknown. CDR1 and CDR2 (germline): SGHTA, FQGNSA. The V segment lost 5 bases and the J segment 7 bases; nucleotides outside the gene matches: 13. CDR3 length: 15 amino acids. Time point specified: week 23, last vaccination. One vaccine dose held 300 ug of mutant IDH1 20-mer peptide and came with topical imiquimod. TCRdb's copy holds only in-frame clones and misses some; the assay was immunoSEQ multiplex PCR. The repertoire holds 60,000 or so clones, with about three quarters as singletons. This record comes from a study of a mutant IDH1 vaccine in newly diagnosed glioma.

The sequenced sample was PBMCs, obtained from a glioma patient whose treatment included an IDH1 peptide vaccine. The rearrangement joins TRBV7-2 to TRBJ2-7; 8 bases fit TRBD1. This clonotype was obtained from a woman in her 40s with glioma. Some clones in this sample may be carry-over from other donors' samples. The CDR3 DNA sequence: TGTGCCAGCAGCCACCTCCGGGACAGGCAGCGGGAGCAGTACTTC. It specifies CASSHLRDRQREQYF.